This entry is about one T cell receptor beta chain. This sample was taken from a study of radiation and T cells in renal cell carcinoma. Assay used: immunoSEQ multiplex PCR; TCRdb lists only in-frame clones, some missing. The repertoire consists of some 120,000 clones, with 70% to 90% occurring once and the leading ten covering around 2%. The V end lost 3 bases, the J end lost 1 base, and 9 bases lay between the germline ends. The length of the CDR3 is 14 residues. Germline V gives CDR1 SGHNT, CDR2 YYREEE (reference sequence). Indicated time point: blood 2 weeks post-SBRT. Specified treatment: 15 Gy SBRT to primary tumor, nephrectomy 4 weeks later.

The sequenced sample was blood, obtained from a patient whose treatment included radiotherapy and nephrectomy. The V gene is TRBV5-4, the J gene TRBJ2-3; D remains ambiguous. The TCR sequence derives from a woman between 55 and 75 years old with renal cell carcinoma. The CDR3 here is CASSSFGGTDTQYF. The CDR3 nucleotides read TGTGCCAGCAGCTCCTTTGGGGGCACAGATACGCAGTATTTT.